The 27 T cell receptor beta chains presented below share a single source sample, sequenced in a study of blood T cell repertoires in COVID-19. Data came from immunoSEQ multiplex PCR; TCRdb stores just in-frame clones and leaves some out. The data show more than 300,000 clones, approximately 90% seen once. Source material: PBMCs or T cells enriched from blood (not recorded which). The receptors derive from a woman aged 40 to 50 who had been exposed to COVID-19.

The V call is TRBV7-8, the J call TRBJ1-4; 7 nucleotides agree with TRBD1. Germline values: CDR1 SGHVS, CDR2 FQNEAQ. The CDR3 contains 14 residues. V was clipped by 5 bases and J by 7 bases; unmatched bases: 7. The CDR3, as DNA: TGTGCCAGCAGCCCAAGAGACAGGGCTGAAAAACTGTTTTTT. Translating it yields CASSPRDRAEKLFF. Full variable domain (remainder filled in from reference TRBV7-8 and TRBJ1-4): GAGVSQSPRYKVAKRGQDVALRCDPISGHVSLFWYQQALGQGPEFLTYFQNEAQLDKSGLPSDRFFAERPEGSVSTLKIQRTQQEDSAVYLCASSPRDRAEKLFFGSGTQLSVL.

The V gene is TRBV15, the J gene TRBJ1-2; D call uncertain. Germline V lookup: CDR1 LNHNV, CDR2 YYDKDF (reference sequence). The CDR3 sequence is 15 residues long. V lost 0 bases and J 0 bases, leaving 8 bases between the germline ends. Here the CDR3 DNA reads TGTGCCACCAGCAGAGATCGAGCCACTAACTATGGCTACACCTTC. This encodes CATSRDRATNYGYTF.

The V call is TRBV14, the J call TRBJ2-7; D gene ambiguous. In germline, CDR1 is SGHDN, CDR2 FVKESK. The CDR3 is 15 residues long. The ends were cut back, 1 base at V and 0 bases at J, with 10 bases in the middle. The CDR3 protein is CASSQGLGYSYEQYF. CDR3 sequence (DNA): TGTGCCAGCAGCCAAGGGTTGGGCTACTCCTACGAGCAGTACTTC.

This clone was recorded only once. The chain carries TRBV18 and TRBJ1-3; unclear D gene. CDR3 length equals 13 residues. Germline-derived CDR1 and CDR2 are KGHSH and LQKENI. Trimming removed 3 bases from V and 4 bases from J, with 7 bases in between. The CDR3: CASSPARGNTIYF. DNA for the CDR3: TGTGCCAGCTCACCCGCCAGAGGAAACACCATATATTTT.

The chain recombines TRBV2 with TRBJ1-2; 7 positions match TRBD1. Germline CDR1 reads SNHLY; CDR2 reads FYNNEI. This CDR3 has 12 residues. V shed 10 bases, J shed 8 bases, and the junction held 10 bases outside the gene matches. CDR3 DNA sequence: TGTGCCACCATCACAGGGGATTCGGGCTACACCTTC. Translation: CATITGDSGYTF.

The V call is TRBV5-8, the J call TRBJ1-1; 11 bases are a match to TRBD1. This CDR3 region has 13 residues. Germline V gives CDR1 SGHTS, CDR2 YDEGEE. With V trimmed by 4 bases and J by 10 bases, 6 bases remained unmatched. The CDR3 loop reads CASSRTGGAGAFF. CDR3 nucleotide sequence: TGTGCCAGCAGCCGGACAGGGGGCGCGGGAGCTTTCTTT.

The chain employs TRBV29-1 and TRBJ1-1, with 7 bases that match TRBD1. This CDR3 is built from 14 residues. V was clipped by 1 base and J by 0 bases; unmatched bases: 2. Germline V gives CDR1 SQVTM, CDR2 ANQGSEA. CDR3 region: CSVEGDSMNTEAFF. As DNA, the CDR3 is TGCAGCGTTGAAGGGGACAGCATGAACACTGAAGCTTTCTTT.

The chain has TRBV2 and TRBJ2-2; D gene unclear. V was clipped by 7 bases and J by 1 base, with 7 bases between them. The CDR3 extends over 13 amino acids. Germline CDR1 is SNHLY and CDR2 is FYNNEI. The CDR3 DNA follows: TGTGCCAGCACCCGACTGAACACCGGGGAGCTGTTTTTT. Amino acids: CASTRLNTGELFF.

The chain combines TRBV18 with TRBJ1-1; D is perhaps TRBD1 (5 bases). CDR1 and CDR2 (germline): KGHSH, LQKENI. The ends were cut back, 6 bases at V and 1 base at J, with 15 bases in the middle. The CDR3 runs to 15 residues. The CDR3 nucleotides are TGTGCCAGCTCCATTGGCGGCGGGGGGAACACTGAAGCTTTCTTT. Translating gives CASSIGGGGNTEAFF.

The CDR3 here is CATSDQGGLARDNEQFF. CDR3 nucleotide sequence: TGTGCCACCAGTGACCAAGGGGGACTAGCGAGGGACAATGAGCAGTTCTTC. The chain joins TRBV24-1 to TRBJ2-1; 10 nucleotides line up with TRBD2. CDR1 and CDR2 from the germline V gene are KGHDR and SFDVKD. V dropped 4 bases and J dropped 5; count of bases not matched to a gene: 10. This CDR3 region has 17 residues.

The V gene is TRBV7-9, the J gene TRBJ2-7, with TRBD1 identical over 8 bases. From germline, CDR1 is SEHNR and CDR2 FQNEAQ (reference sequence). The junction had 10 bases not matched to a gene; V was cut back by 5 bases and J by 1 base. CDR3 length: 16 residues. The CDR3, as DNA: TGTGCCAGCAGCGTCTTAGTCAGGGGGCGATCCTACGAGCAGTACTTC. It encodes CASSVLVRGRSYEQYF.

The chain joins TRBV7-9 to TRBJ1-2; tentative D call: TRBD1 (5 bases). Trimming left V 2 bases short and J 8 bases short, with 15 bases between. The germline CDR1 and CDR2 sequences are SEHNR and FQNEAQ (reference sequence). The CDR3 contains 14 residues. CDR3 nucleotide sequence: TGTGCCAGCAGCTTAATAACAGGCCCGGCCGGCTACACCTTC. Translation gives CASSLITGPAGYTF.

The J gene is TRBJ1-1, the V gene TRBV7-2, with no clear D. V lost 5 bases and J 4 bases, leaving 14 bases between the germline ends. CDR3 length: 14 residues. Germline CDR1 reads SGHTA; CDR2 reads FQGNSA. As DNA, the CDR3 is TGTGCCAGCAGCGTCCGGTACCCCCCCACTGAAGCTTTCTTT. This sequence encodes CASSVRYPPTEAFF.

V usage is TRBV19 and J usage is TRBJ1-1; no firm D call. Per the germline V gene, CDR1 is LNHDA and CDR2 is SQIVND (reference sequence). This CDR3 region has 12 residues. V was clipped by 11 bases and J by 1 base, with 11 bases between them. This CDR3 reads CASVTGNTEAFF. DNA for the CDR3: TGTGCCTCTGTAACTGGGAACACTGAAGCTTTCTTT.

The chain links TRBV3-1 (or the pseudogene TRBV3-2) to TRBJ1-6; 10 bases fit TRBD1. With 3 bases clipped from V and 0 bases from J, the junction kept 8 bases outside the gene matches. Germline CDR1 is LGHDT and CDR2 is YNNKEL (reference sequence). This CDR3 has 19 amino acids. The CDR3 bases are TGTGCCAGCAGCCATCGCAGACAGGGGGCAAGCTCCTATAATTCACCCCTCCACTTT. Its translation: CASSHRRQGASSYNSPLHF.

The genes are TRBV19 and TRBJ1-2; D gene uncertain. The CDR3 runs 16 residues. V dropped 0 bases and J dropped 0 bases, with 11 bases sitting between them. Germline CDR1 reads LNHDA; CDR2 reads SQIVND (reference sequence). The CDR3 nucleotides read TGTGCCAGTAGTATAGACTCGACAAGAGCTAACTATGGCTACACCTTC. Its translation is CASSIDSTRANYGYTF.

The rearrangement joins TRBV6-5 to TRBJ1-2, with D tentatively TRBD1 (6 bases). This CDR3 comprises 13 residues. The V end lost 6 bases, the J end lost 2 bases, and 10 bases lay between the germline ends. Germline assignment: CDR1 MNHEY and CDR2 SVGAGI. The CDR3 here is CASRWTANYGYTF. The CDR3 DNA reads as TGTGCCAGCAGGTGGACAGCAAACTATGGCTACACCTTC.

The J gene is TRBJ1-1, the V gene TRBV6-5; D gene uncertain. Trimming left V 6 bases short and J 1 base short, with 6 bases between. The CDR3 totals 12 residues. Germline V CDR1 and CDR2: MNHEY, SVGAGI. CDR3: CASRRSNTEAFF. The CDR3 DNA follows: TGTGCCAGCAGGCGTTCGAACACTGAAGCTTTCTTT.

This clone has a handful of counts. The chain uses TRBV6-6 and TRBJ1-2, with a possible D match to TRBD1 (6 bases). Per the germline V gene, CDR1 is MNHNY and CDR2 is SVGAGI (reference sequence). V was shortened by 7 bases and J by 4 bases, with 16 bases between the two germline ends. This CDR3 is built from 14 residues. CDR3 bases: TGTGCCAGCACCCCGGGGGGCCTAGGCTATGGCTACACCTTC. Translating gives CASTPGGLGYGYTF.

The gene calls are TRBV29-1 and TRBJ2-1; 9 nucleotides align to TRBD2. There are 15 residues in the CDR3. Trimming took 8 bases from V and 6 from J; bases not matched to a gene: 14. Germline V gene sequence: CDR1 SQVTM, CDR2 ANQGSEA. CDR3 nucleotide sequence: TGCAGCCACGGACGCCTAGCGGGGAGTGGCAATGAGCAGTTCTTC. This encodes CSHGRLAGSGNEQFF.

The rearrangement uses TRBV2 and TRBJ2-3, with 7 bases that match TRBD2. Unmatched junction bases numbered 12, after V lost 5 bases and J lost 4 bases. The germline gives CDR1 SNHLY, CDR2 FYNNEI. This CDR3 is 16 amino acids long. CDR3: CASSLRPGGVADTQYF. CDR3 coding DNA: TGTGCCAGCAGTCTAAGACCGGGGGGTGTGGCAGATACGCAGTATTTT.

The V and J genes are TRBV5-5 and TRBJ2-5; weak D call: TRBD1 (5 bases). This CDR3 contains 14 residues. Germline assignment: CDR1 SGHKS and CDR2 YYEKEE (reference sequence). The V gene lost 4 bases and the J gene lost 1 base, with 11 bases spanning the gap. The CDR3 sequence: CASSTGHSQETQYF. The DNA for the CDR3 is TGTGCCAGCAGCACTGGACACTCCCAAGAGACCCAGTACTTC.

CDR3 sequence: CASSLATAGEQYF. In DNA form, the CDR3 reads TGTGCCAGCAGCTTAGCTACGGCGGGCGAGCAGTACTTC. The chain carries TRBV7-8 and TRBJ2-7, with D maybe TRBD2 (5 bases). The V and J ends lost 0 bases and 6 bases respectively, with 9 bases between them. This CDR3 has 13 amino acids. CDR1 and CDR2 from the germline V gene are SGHVS and FQNEAQ. Complete variable domain (other parts from reference TRBV7-8 and TRBJ2-7): GAGVSQSPRYKVAKRGQDVALRCDPISGHVSLFWYQQALGQGPEFLTYFQNEAQLDKSGLPSDRFFAERPEGSVSTLKIQRTQQEDSAVYLCASSLATAGEQYFGPGTRLTVT.

This chain joins TRBV6-5 and TRBJ2-2; the match to TRBD1 covers 9 bases. This CDR3 has 14 amino acids. V lost 6 bases to trimming and J lost 3 bases; unmatched junction nucleotides: 2. Germline-derived CDR1 and CDR2 are MNHEY and SVGAGI. CDR3 region: CASSWTGDTGELFF. The CDR3 nucleotides are TGTGCCAGCAGCTGGACAGGGGACACCGGGGAGCTGTTTTTT.

The chain links TRBV3-1 (or the pseudogene TRBV3-2) to TRBJ2-7, with a weak D call TRBD2 (6 bases). Per the germline V gene, CDR1 is LGHDT and CDR2 is YNNKEL (reference sequence). CDR3 length: 14 amino acids. The germline V and J ends were trimmed by 4 bases and 3 bases, with 13 bases remaining between them. The CDR3 sequence: CASSPGAGGYEQYF. The CDR3 coding sequence is TGTGCCAGCAGCCCCGGGGCCGGGGGCTACGAGCAGTACTTC.

The chain recombines TRBV19 with TRBJ2-1; a possible D gene is TRBD1 (6 bases). The CDR3 has 14 residues. The V end lost 6 bases, the J end lost 7 bases, and 16 bases lay between the germline ends. CDR1 LNHDA and CDR2 SQIVND come from the germline V gene (reference sequence). CDR3 protein: CASSRQVTRNEQFF. CDR3 coding DNA: TGTGCCAGTAGCCGACAGGTAACAAGGAATGAGCAGTTCTTC.

The chain joins TRBV7-2 to TRBJ2-3, with TRBD2 as a possible D gene (5 bases). Germline CDR1 SGHTA, CDR2 FQGNSA. Trimming took 2 bases from V and 6 from J, leaving 12 bases between them. The CDR3 runs to 14 residues. As DNA, the CDR3 is TGTGCCAGCAGCTTAAAGGCGGGTTTCGATACGCAGTATTTT. Protein: CASSLKAGFDTQYF. The variable domain in full, completed from reference TRBV7-2 and TRBJ2-3, reads GAGVSQSPSNKVTEKGKDVELRCDPISGHTALYWYRQSLGQGLEFLIYFQGNSAPDKSGLPSDRFSAERTGGSVSTLTIQRTQQEDSAVYLCASSLKAGFDTQYFGPGTRLTVL.